The source of this TCR beta chain is a study of breast tumors, draining lymph nodes, adjacent tissues. Overall study results and limits: Compared with lymph nodes, tumors were less diverse; compared with nontumor tissue, more.

This clonotype was detected a few times. The antigen is unknown. CDR3 size: 11 residues. Looked up from germline, CDR1 is MDHEN and CDR2 is SYDVKM. V lost 6 bases, J lost 8 bases, and 10 bases lay in between. Axillary draining lymph nodes of breast cancer patients supplied the node samples. Via MiXCR, TCRdb re-called the multiplex PCR reads, giving one row per CDR3 protein. The top ten clones hold about 4.5% of a sample with 150,000 to 250,000 distinct CDR3 sequences, around 33% of them seen once. This chain links TRBV28 with TRBJ1-1; unclear D gene. The source is a female donor with breast cancer. Some clones in this sample may be carry-over from other donors' samples. Material: axillary lymph node tissue. CDR3 sequence (DNA): TGTGCCAGCAGCCTCCGGTTGGAAGCTTTCTTT. Its translation: CASSLRLEAFF. The full variable domain, in which reference TRBV28 and TRBJ1-1 provide the parts outside the CDR3, is DVKVTQSSRYLVKRTGEKVFLECVQDMDHENMFWYRQDPGLGLRLIYFSYDVKMKEKGDIPEGYSVSREKKERFSLILESASTNQTSMYLCASSLRLEAFFGQGTRLTVV.